These 22 T cell receptor beta chains were sequenced from one sample in a study of blood T cell repertoires in COVID-19. This table comes from immunoSEQ multiplex PCR, and its TCRdb copy is limited to in-frame clones, with some not included. The table has over 400,000 clones, 70% to 90% seen once; the top ten hold approximately 3.2%. Sequencing input: peripheral blood. Receptor source: a human donor in a cohort sampled during active COVID-19.

The chain links TRBV12-5 to TRBJ1-1, with D possibly being TRBD1 (6 bases). Germline lookup yields CDR1 LGHNT and CDR2 FRNRAP. CDR3 size: 14 residues. Trimming cost V 7 bases and J 6 bases, with 18 bases left between them. The CDR3 spells CASVTQGPGAEAFF. CDR3 DNA sequence: TGTGCTAGTGTTACCCAGGGGCCGGGCGCTGAAGCTTTCTTT.

J is TRBJ1-5 and V is TRBV28; the match to TRBD1 covers 8 bases. Trimming removed 4 bases from V and 7 bases from J; junction bases left unmatched: 9. This CDR3 region has 15 residues. CDR1 is MDHEN and CDR2 is SYDVKM in the germline V gene. The chain's CDR3 is CASSSGQGGKQPQHF. CDR3 DNA: TGTGCCAGCAGTTCCGGACAGGGTGGAAAACAGCCCCAGCATTTT.

V is TRBV19 and J is TRBJ2-1, with 9 bases fitting TRBD1. The CDR3 is 15 residues long. CDR1 is LNHDA, CDR2 SQIVND, per germline (reference sequence). J lost 2 bases, V lost 3 bases, and 2 bases had no gene match. DNA for the CDR3: TGTGCCAGTAGTATGAGACAGGGGGCCTACAATGAGCAGTTCTTC. Translated, it gives CASSMRQGAYNEQFF.

V and J are TRBV7-9 and TRBJ2-1; TRBD2 matches at 15 bases. V lost 4 bases, J lost 6 bases, and 7 bases stayed unmatched. This CDR3 has 17 residues. Germline V gene sequence: CDR1 SEHNR, CDR2 FQNEAQ (reference sequence). DNA of the CDR3: TGTGCCAGCAGCTACGGACTAGCGGGAGGGCGGGGCAATGAGCAGTTCTTC. Protein product: CASSYGLAGGRGNEQFF.

The chain recombines TRBV29-1 with TRBJ2-5; 9 bases match TRBD2. The V gene's germline CDR1 is SQVTM and CDR2 ANQGSEA. V gave up 5 bases and J gave up 5 bases; unmatched junction bases: 12. The CDR3 runs to 15 residues. CDR3 DNA sequence: TGCAGCGTTCGCCCGACTAGCGGAGTGGGGGAGACCCAGTACTTC. It translates to CSVRPTSGVGETQYF.

The chain links TRBV29-1 to TRBJ2-1, with TRBD2 matching 15 bases. The V gene's germline CDR1 is SQVTM and CDR2 ANQGSEA. This CDR3 contains 16 residues. The V gene end was trimmed by 3 bases and the J gene end by 6 bases; junction bases not matched to a gene: 6. CDR3: CSVEGLAGGFINEQFF. The CDR3 DNA follows: TGCAGCGTTGAGGGACTAGCGGGGGGTTTCATCAATGAGCAGTTCTTC.

The rearrangement uses TRBV4-1 and TRBJ1-1; the match to TRBD1 covers 7 bases. CDR3 length: 15 residues. J gave up 4 bases and V 4 bases, and 9 bases lay outside the gene matches. CDR1 is MGHRA and CDR2 is YSYEKL in the germline V gene. CDR3 nucleotide sequence: TGCGCCAGCAGCCCCGTAGGGGGCGGTGGCACTGAAGCTTTCTTT. It codes for CASSPVGGGGTEAFF.

The chain carries TRBV3-1 (or the pseudogene TRBV3-2) and TRBJ2-1; TRBD2 is a possible D gene (6 bases). Between the trimmed V and J ends, which lost 5 bases and 8 bases, there was a span of 19 bases. The CDR3 runs 15 residues. The V gene's germline CDR1 is LGHDT and CDR2 YNNKEL (reference sequence). This CDR3 is CASSLRGTDLDEQFF. The CDR3 DNA follows: TGTGCCAGCAGCTTGCGCGGGACTGACCTAGATGAGCAGTTCTTC.

The chain combines TRBV3-1 (or the pseudogene TRBV3-2) with TRBJ2-4; 15 bases agree with TRBD2. The CDR3 contains 22 residues. The trim removed 0 bases at V and 1 base at J, leaving 13 bases unmatched. Germline values: CDR1 LGHDT, CDR2 YNNKEL (reference sequence). The CDR3 loop reads CASSQEVPGGLAGGPAKNIQYF. CDR3 DNA sequence: TGTGCCAGCAGCCAAGAAGTCCCTGGAGGACTAGCGGGAGGGCCTGCCAAAAACATTCAGTACTTC.

This clone was picked up a small number of times. This rearrangement joins TRBV24-1 to TRBJ1-5, with TRBD1 matching 9 bases. V was clipped by 4 bases and J by 10 bases; unmatched bases: 10. CDR3 size: 15 residues. Germline CDR1 KGHDR, CDR2 SFDVKD. The CDR3: CATSDNRGLSFPQHF. The CDR3 DNA is TGTGCCACCAGTGACAACAGGGGGCTGTCGTTTCCCCAGCATTTT.

The chain carries TRBV9 and TRBJ2-2; D ambiguous. Germline CDR1 SGDLS, CDR2 YYNGEE. V lost 2 bases and J lost 8, with 7 bases in between. The CDR3 spans 12 residues. DNA of the CDR3: TGTGCCAGCAGCGTTGAGAGGGGGGAGCTGTTTTTT. Protein sequence: CASSVERGELFF. Using reference TRBV9 and TRBJ2-2 for the parts outside the CDR3, the full variable domain is DSGVTQTPKHLITATGQRVTLRCSPRSGDLSVYWYQQSLDQGLQFLIQYYNGEERAKGNILERFSAQQFPDLHSELNLSSLELGDSALYFCASSVERGELFFGEGSRLTVL.

The chain has TRBV4-2 and TRBJ2-2, with D hard to call. Germline V gene sequence: CDR1 LGHNA, CDR2 YNFKEQ. Between the trimmed V and J ends, which lost 1 base and 4 bases, there was a span of 7 bases. The CDR3 extends over 14 amino acids. CDR3 in amino acids: CASSQGTVTGELFF. DNA for the CDR3: TGTGCCAGCAGCCAAGGCACAGTCACCGGGGAGCTGTTTTTT.

CDR3 sequence reads: CSVEIRTGAYEQYF. CDR3 bases: TGCAGCGTTGAGATAAGGACAGGGGCCTACGAGCAGTACTTC. The V gene is TRBV29-1, the J gene TRBJ2-7, with 9 bases matching TRBD1. This CDR3 region has 14 residues. V gave up 3 bases and J gave up 2 bases; unmatched junction bases: 5. From germline, CDR1 is SQVTM and CDR2 ANQGSEA.

This chain links TRBV2 with TRBJ2-7, with D tentatively TRBD1 (5 bases). The CDR3 is made up of 12 amino acids. The germline V gene encodes CDR1 SNHLY and CDR2 FYNNEI. The V end was cut by 7 bases, the J end by 4 bases, with 11 bases between. Written as DNA, the CDR3 is TGTGCCAGCAAGGGGCTTAGGTACGAGCAGTACTTC. Its protein product is CASKGLRYEQYF.

The chain joins TRBV3-1 (or the pseudogene TRBV3-2) to TRBJ2-7, with 10 nucleotides matching TRBD2. This CDR3 spans 15 amino acids. From germline, CDR1 is LGHDT and CDR2 YNNKEL (reference sequence). The ends lost 4 bases at V and 4 bases at J; junction bases unmatched: 7. DNA of the CDR3: TGTGCCAGCAGCCCCCAGACTAGCGGGTTTTACGAGCAGTACTTC. Translation gives CASSPQTSGFYEQYF.

The chain is built from TRBV19 and TRBJ1-2, with 7 nucleotides matching TRBD1. The germline V gene has CDR1 LNHDA and CDR2 SQIVND (reference sequence). CDR3 length equals 16 residues. V shed 5 bases, J shed 4 bases, and the junction held 13 bases outside the gene matches. In nucleotides, the CDR3 is TGTGCCAGTAGTCCCCGGGGGCAGGGGGGTAGCTATGGCTACACCTTC. It specifies CASSPRGQGGSYGYTF.

This clone was seen a handful of times. The sample carries other DNA sequences with the same CDR3. The chain carries TRBV4-3 and TRBJ1-1; D remains ambiguous. The germline V gene has CDR1 LGHNA and CDR2 YSLEER. The germline V and J ends were trimmed by 0 bases and 4 bases, with 12 bases remaining between them. The CDR3 is 15 residues long. CDR3 protein: CASSQDPGWGTEAFF. The DNA for the CDR3 is TGCGCCAGCAGCCAAGATCCGGGATGGGGCACTGAAGCTTTCTTT.

V usage is TRBV27 and J usage is TRBJ1-1, with a weak D call TRBD1 (6 bases). Germline assignment: CDR1 MNHEY and CDR2 SMNVEV (reference sequence). The CDR3 runs 12 residues. V was cut by 5 bases and J by 11 bases, with 15 bases left in between. In DNA, the CDR3 is TGTGCCAGCAGTGTGCAACAGGGAGCGGCTTTCTTT. This encodes CASSVQQGAAFF.

The chain couples TRBV25-1 to TRBJ2-3; no clear D gene. Germline assignment: CDR1 MGHDK and CDR2 SYGVNS. Trimming stripped 0 bases from V and 2 bases from J, with 9 bases between. This CDR3 spans 15 amino acids. The CDR3, as DNA: TGTGCCAGCAGTGAATATATTAGATCCACAGATACGCAGTATTTT. Protein product: CASSEYIRSTDTQYF.

The genes are TRBV28 and TRBJ2-6; 12 bases match TRBD1. The CDR3 length is 18 residues. Germline values: CDR1 MDHEN, CDR2 SYDVKM. The J segment lost 2 bases and the V segment lost 4 bases, leaving 6 bases of the junction unmatched. CDR3 DNA: TGTGCCAGCAGTTCCGGGACAGGGGGCTGGGCTGGGGCCAACGTCCTGACTTTC. This gives the protein CASSSGTGGWAGANVLTF. Supplemented by reference TRBV28 and TRBJ2-6, the full variable domain reads DVKVTQSSRYLVKRTGEKVFLECVQDMDHENMFWYRQDPGLGLRLIYFSYDVKMKEKGDIPEGYSVSREKKERFSLILESASTNQTSMYLCASSSGTGGWAGANVLTFGAGSRLTVL.

The CDR3 loop reads CASSWGTSDQETQYF. CDR3 nucleotides: TGTGCCAGCAGCTGGGGGACTAGCGACCAAGAGACCCAGTACTTC. The chain recombines TRBV5-8 with TRBJ2-5; TRBD2 matches 10 bases. From germline, CDR1 is SGHTS and CDR2 YDEGEE. V shed 3 bases and J 0 bases; nucleotides not matched to a gene: 2. There are 15 residues in the CDR3.

The V call is TRBV9, the J call TRBJ1-6, with D possibly matching TRBD1 (6 bases). This CDR3 has 16 residues. Germline V gene sequence: CDR1 SGDLS, CDR2 YYNGEE. The V end lost 10 bases, the J end lost 9 bases, and 26 bases lay between the germline ends. The chain's CDR3 is CARNSKGSLQGSPLHF. Written as DNA, the CDR3 is TGTGCCCGAAACTCTAAGGGGTCCCTACAGGGTTCACCCCTCCACTTT.